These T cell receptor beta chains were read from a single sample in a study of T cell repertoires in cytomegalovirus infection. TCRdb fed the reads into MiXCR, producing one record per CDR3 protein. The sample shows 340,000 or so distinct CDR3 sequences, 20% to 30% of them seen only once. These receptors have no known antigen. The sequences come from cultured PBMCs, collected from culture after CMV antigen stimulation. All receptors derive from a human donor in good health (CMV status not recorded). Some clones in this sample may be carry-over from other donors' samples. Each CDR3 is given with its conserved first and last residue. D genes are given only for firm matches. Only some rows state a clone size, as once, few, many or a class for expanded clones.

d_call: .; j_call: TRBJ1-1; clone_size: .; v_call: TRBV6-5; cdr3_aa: CASLSRRGKTEAFF; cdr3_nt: TGTGCCAGCCTCTCGCGGAGGGGGAAAACTGAAGCTTTCTTT
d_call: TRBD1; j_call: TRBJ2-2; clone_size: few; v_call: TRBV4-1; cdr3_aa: CASSQATGEYTGELFF; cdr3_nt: TGCGCCAGCAGCCAAGCGACAGGGGAATACACCGGGGAGCTGTTTTTT
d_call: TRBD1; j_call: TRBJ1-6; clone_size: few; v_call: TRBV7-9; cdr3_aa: CASWTGGDSPLHF; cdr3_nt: TGTGCCAGCTGGACAGGGGGCGATTCACCCCTCCACTTT
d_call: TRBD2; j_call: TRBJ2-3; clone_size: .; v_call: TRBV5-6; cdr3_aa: CASSFLAGGPGADTQYF; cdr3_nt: TGTGCCAGCAGCTTCCTAGCGGGAGGGCCAGGGGCAGATACGCAGTATTTT
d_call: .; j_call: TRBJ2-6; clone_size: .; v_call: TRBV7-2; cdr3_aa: CASSSMGVPRDPQGPGANVLTF; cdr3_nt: TGTGCCAGCAGCTCTATGGGGGTCCCCCGGGACCCCCAGGGGCCTGGGGCCAACGTCCTGACTTTC
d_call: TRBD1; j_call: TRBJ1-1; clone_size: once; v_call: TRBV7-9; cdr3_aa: CASSSDRVGTEAFF; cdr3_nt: TGTGCCAGCAGCTCCGACAGGGTGGGGACTGAAGCTTTCTTT
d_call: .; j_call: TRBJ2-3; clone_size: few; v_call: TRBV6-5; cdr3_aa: CASSYGGLVTDTQYF; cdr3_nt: TGTGCCAGCAGTTACGGGGGTCTCGTCACAGATACGCAGTATTTT
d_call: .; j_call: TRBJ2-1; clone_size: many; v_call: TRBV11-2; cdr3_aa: CASSPGTWGANEQFF; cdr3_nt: TGTGCCAGCAGCCCAGGGACTTGGGGGGCCAATGAGCAGTTCTTC
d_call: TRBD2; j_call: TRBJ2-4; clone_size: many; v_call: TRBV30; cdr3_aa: CACASGEGKSKNIQYF; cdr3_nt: TGTGCCTGCGCTTCTGGGGAGGGTAAATCCAAAAACATTCAGTACTTC
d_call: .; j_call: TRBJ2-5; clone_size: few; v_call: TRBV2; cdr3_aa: CASSDVGPPLSVAQYF; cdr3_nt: TGTGCCAGCAGTGACGTAGGGCCACCCCTCTCAGTGGCCCAGTACTTC
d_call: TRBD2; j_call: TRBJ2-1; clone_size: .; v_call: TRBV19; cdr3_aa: CASITGGPNGNEQFF; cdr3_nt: TGTGCCAGTATAACGGGAGGGCCGAATGGCAATGAGCAGTTCTTC
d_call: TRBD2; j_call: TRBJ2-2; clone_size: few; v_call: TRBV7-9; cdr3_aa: CASNSGLAGYTGELFF; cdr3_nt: TGTGCCAGCAACTCCGGACTAGCGGGATACACCGGGGAGCTGTTTTTT
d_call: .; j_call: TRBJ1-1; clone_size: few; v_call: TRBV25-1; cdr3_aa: CASSDPGRANTEAFF; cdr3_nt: TGTGCCAGCAGCGATCCGGGACGGGCGAACACTGAAGCTTTCTTT
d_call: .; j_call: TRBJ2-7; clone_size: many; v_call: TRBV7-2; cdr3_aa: CASSPQRAPYEQYF; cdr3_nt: TGTGCCAGCTCACCCCAGAGGGCCCCCTACGAGCAGTACTTC
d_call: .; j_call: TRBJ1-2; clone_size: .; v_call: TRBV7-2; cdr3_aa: CASSWGDLHTF; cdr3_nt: TGTGCCAGCAGCTGGGGAGATCTTCACACCTTC
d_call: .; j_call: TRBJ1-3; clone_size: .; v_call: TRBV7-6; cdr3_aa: CASSPTPNGNTIYF; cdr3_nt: TGTGCCAGCAGCCCTACTCCCAATGGAAACACCATATATTTT
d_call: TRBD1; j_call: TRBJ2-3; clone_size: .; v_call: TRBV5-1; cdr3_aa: CASQGVRRDTQYF; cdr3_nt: TGCGCCAGCCAGGGGGTCAGACGGGATACGCAGTATTTT
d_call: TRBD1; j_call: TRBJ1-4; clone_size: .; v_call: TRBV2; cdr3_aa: CASSEGNRGKLFF; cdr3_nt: TGTGCCAGCAGTGAAGGGAACAGGGGAAAACTGTTTTTT
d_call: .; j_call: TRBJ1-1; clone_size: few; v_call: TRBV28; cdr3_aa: CASRRGRVWNTEAFF; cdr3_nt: TGTGCCAGCAGAAGGGGAAGGGTGTGGAACACTGAAGCTTTCTTT
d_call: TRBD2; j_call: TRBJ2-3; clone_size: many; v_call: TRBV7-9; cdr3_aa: CASNTASGIQGTQYF; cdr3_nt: TGTGCCAGCAACACCGCTAGCGGAATTCAGGGTACGCAGTATTTT
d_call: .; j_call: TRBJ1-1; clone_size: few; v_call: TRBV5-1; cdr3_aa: CASSLALANTEAFF; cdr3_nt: TGCGCCAGCAGCTTGGCCTTGGCGAACACTGAAGCTTTCTTT
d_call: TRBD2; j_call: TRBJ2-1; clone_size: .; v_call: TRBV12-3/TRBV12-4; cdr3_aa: CASSGKTSNSEQFF; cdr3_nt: TGTGCCAGCAGTGGAAAGACTAGCAACAGTGAGCAGTTCTTC
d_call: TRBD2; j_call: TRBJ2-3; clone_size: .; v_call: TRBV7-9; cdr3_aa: CASSRPWDRAGPTDTQYF; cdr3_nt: TGTGCCAGCAGCCGGCCCTGGGATAGAGCGGGACCCACAGATACGCAGTATTTT
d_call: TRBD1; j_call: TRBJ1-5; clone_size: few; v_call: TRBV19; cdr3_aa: CASQTGGSNQPQHF; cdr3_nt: TGTGCCAGCCAGACAGGGGGTAGCAATCAGCCCCAGCATTTT
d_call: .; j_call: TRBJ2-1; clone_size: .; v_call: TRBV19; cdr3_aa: CASSNDPGSYNEQFF; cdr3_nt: TGTGCCAGTAGTAACGACCCCGGCTCTTACAATGAGCAGTTCTTC